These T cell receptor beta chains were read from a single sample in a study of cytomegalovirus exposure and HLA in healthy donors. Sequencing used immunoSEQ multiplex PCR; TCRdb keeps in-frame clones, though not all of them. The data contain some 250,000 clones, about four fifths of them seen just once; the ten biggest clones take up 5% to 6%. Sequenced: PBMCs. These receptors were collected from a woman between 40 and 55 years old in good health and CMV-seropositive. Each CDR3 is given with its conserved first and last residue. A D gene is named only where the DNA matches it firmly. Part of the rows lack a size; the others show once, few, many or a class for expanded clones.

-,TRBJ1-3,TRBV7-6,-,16,CASSLRQRYSGNTIYF,TGTGCCAGCAGCTTAAGACAGCGATACTCTGGAAACACCATATATTTT
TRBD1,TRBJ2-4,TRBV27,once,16,CASSRQGAGAKNIQYF,TGTGCCAGCAGCCGACAGGGGGCCGGGGCCAAAAACATTCAGTACTTC
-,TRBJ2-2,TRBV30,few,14,CARSRLGNTGELFF,TGTGCCCGATCGAGGCTGGGGAACACCGGGGAGCTGTTTTTT
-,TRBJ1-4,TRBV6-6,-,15,CASRYRGQGTEKLFF,TGTGCCAGCAGATACCGGGGTCAAGGTACTGAAAAACTGTTTTTT
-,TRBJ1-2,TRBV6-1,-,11,CASSDTVGYTF,TGTGCCAGCAGTGACACGGTCGGCTACACCTTC
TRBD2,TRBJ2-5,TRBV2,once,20,CASSPRLLRSLTSGQETQYF,TGTGCCAGCAGTCCCAGGCTTTTACGGAGCCTGACTAGCGGGCAAGAGACCCAGTACTTC
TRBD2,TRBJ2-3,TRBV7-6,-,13,CASSGGATDTQYF,TGTGCCAGCTCCGGGGGGGCCACAGATACGCAGTATTTT
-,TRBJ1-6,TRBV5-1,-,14,CASSLRQDNSPLHF,TGCGCCAGCAGCCTAAGACAGGATAATTCACCCCTCCACTTT
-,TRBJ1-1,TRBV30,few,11,CAWSVHGKAFF,TGTGCCTGGAGTGTCCACGGGAAAGCTTTCTTT
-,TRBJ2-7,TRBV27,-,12,CADPRQIYEQYF,TGTGCCGACCCTCGACAGATATACGAGCAGTACTTC
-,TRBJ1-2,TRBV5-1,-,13,CASSLGQIYGYTF,TGCGCCAGCAGCTTGGGACAGATCTATGGCTACACCTTC
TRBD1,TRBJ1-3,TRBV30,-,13,CAYNRGPGNTIYF,TGTGCCTACAACAGGGGACCTGGAAACACCATATATTTT
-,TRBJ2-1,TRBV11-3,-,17,CASSLGLLGAGLNEQFF,TGTGCCAGCAGCTTAGGACTATTAGGAGCGGGTCTCAATGAGCAGTTCTTC
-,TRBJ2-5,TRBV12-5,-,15,CASGPPTVTQETQYF,TGTGCTAGTGGTCCCCCTACAGTCACGCAAGAGACCCAGTACTTC
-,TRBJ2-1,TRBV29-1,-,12,CSVEIGGDEQFF,TGCAGCGTTGAAATTGGCGGGGACGAGCAGTTCTTC
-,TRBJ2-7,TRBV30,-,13,CAWSAGFSYEQYF,TGTGCCTGGAGTGCGGGTTTCTCCTACGAGCAGTACTTC
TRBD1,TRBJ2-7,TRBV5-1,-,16,CASSLTGDPISYEQYF,TGCGCCAGCAGCTTGACAGGGGATCCGATCTCCTACGAGCAGTACTTC
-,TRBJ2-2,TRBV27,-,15,CASHSEGLVAGELFF,TGTGCCAGCCATTCTGAAGGACTGGTTGCCGGGGAGCTGTTTTTT
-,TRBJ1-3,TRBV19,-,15,CASRSAGDSGNTIYF,TGTGCCAGTAGATCAGCAGGGGATTCTGGAAACACCATATATTTT
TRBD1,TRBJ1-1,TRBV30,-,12,CAWSTRTGRAFF,TGTGCCTGGAGTACCCGGACAGGGCGGGCTTTCTTT
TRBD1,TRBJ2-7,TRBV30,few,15,CAWSPNGDRRYEQYF,TGTGCCTGGAGTCCGAACGGGGACAGGCGCTACGAGCAGTACTTC
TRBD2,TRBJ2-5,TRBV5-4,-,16,CASSPRSGGATETQYF,TGTGCCAGCAGCCCACGTAGCGGGGGGGCCACAGAGACCCAGTACTTC
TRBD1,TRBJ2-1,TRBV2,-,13,CASQKTGGDEQFF,TGTGCCAGCCAAAAGACAGGGGGGGATGAGCAGTTCTTC
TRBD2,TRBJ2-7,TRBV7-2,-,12,CASSLDAGVPYF,TGTGCCAGCAGCTTAGACGCGGGAGTACCGTACTTC
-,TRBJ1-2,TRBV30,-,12,CAWKLNRVGYTF,TGTGCCTGGAAACTAAACAGGGTTGGCTACACCTTC
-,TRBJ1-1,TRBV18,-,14,CASSPAGMNTEAFF,TGTGCCAGCTCACCAGCAGGGATGAACACTGAAGCTTTCTTT
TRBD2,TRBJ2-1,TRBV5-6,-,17,CASSFVSGGLEGNEQFF,TGTGCCAGCAGCTTTGTGAGCGGGGGGCTAGAGGGCAATGAGCAGTTCTTC
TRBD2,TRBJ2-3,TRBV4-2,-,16,CASSQAGSGNTDTQYF,TGTGCCAGCAGCCAAGCTGGAAGCGGGAACACAGATACGCAGTATTTT